One TCR beta chain is described in this entry. Its cognate antigen is unknown. The data belong to a study of T cell responses to AZD1222 COVID-19 vaccine. In the study overall: Second-dose intervals near 4 or 12 weeks were combined.

The CDR3 totals 14 residues. Germline V CDR1 and CDR2: KGHSH, LQKENI. Between the trimmed V and J ends, which lost 10 bases and 2 bases, there was a span of 17 bases. Sequenced by immunoSEQ multiplex PCR; TCRdb stores in-frame clones only, minus some. The profile covers about 140,000 clones, with more than 80% appearing a single time and about 1.5% taken by the ten largest. Study observations and caveats: With dominance at 160-218 and 743-854, vaccine-associated CD4 TCRs spanned spike. Once two AZD1222 doses were given, Spike-specific TCR breadth and depth went up. At baseline, just five to seven AZD1222 recipients tested seropositive.

The chain links TRBV18 to TRBJ1-2; no clear D gene. This TCR derives from an adult in good health. The specimen was peripheral blood, collected on day 0 of AZD1222 vaccination. The CDR3 region is CATQEAGRNYGYTF. CDR3 sequence (DNA): TGTGCCACCCAGGAGGCGGGGAGGAACTATGGCTACACCTTC. The variable domain in full, with the rest retrieved from reference TRBV18 and TRBJ1-2, is NAGVMQNPRHLVRRRGQEARLRCSPMKGHSHVYWYRQLPEEGLKFMVYLQKENIIDESGMPKERFSAEFPKEGPSILRIQQVVRGDSAAYFCATQEAGRNYGYTFGSGTRLTVV.